The 18 T cell receptor beta chains given below trace back to one sample, sequenced in a study of shared clonotypes between healthy human individuals. The table came from immunoSEQ multiplex PCR; TCRdb's copy has only in-frame clones and leaves some out. The sample carries roughly 2 million clones, about 95% recorded once. CD45RO-negative, CCR7-selected cells formed the naive CD8 fraction, which excluded terminally differentiated effector memory CD45RA+ cells. The sample taken for sequencing was naive CD8+ T cells sorted from blood. The receptors derive from a man aged 18 to 30 in good health.

This clone is a singleton in its sample. V is TRBV28 and J is TRBJ2-7; D may correspond to TRBD1 or TRBD2 (5 bases each). The CDR3 covers 14 residues. Germline CDR1 and CDR2: MDHEN and SYDVKM. Between the trimmed V and J ends, which lost 5 bases and 6 bases, there was a span of 17 bases. The CDR3 DNA is TGTGCCAGCAGTATAACCGGGGCTCGAGGCGAGCAGTACTTC. Protein product: CASSITGARGEQYF.

The chain is built from TRBV11-3 and TRBJ2-7, with TRBD1 matching over 8 bases. V was clipped by 6 bases and J by 6 bases; unmatched bases: 4. The CDR3 covers 12 residues. Germline V gene lookup returns CDR1 SGHNT and CDR2 YENEEA. CDR3 DNA sequence: TGTGCCAGCAGTCAGGGGGCGGGCGAGCAGTACTTC. This gives the protein CASSQGAGEQYF.

The chain has TRBV9 and TRBJ2-3, with D perhaps assigned TRBD1 or TRBD2 (5 bases each). Looked up from germline, CDR1 is SGDLS and CDR2 is YYNGEE. CDR3 length equals 13 residues. V gave up 5 bases and J gave up 0 bases, with 7 bases separating them. The CDR3 DNA is TGTGCCAGCAGGGGACCTAGCACAGATACGCAGTATTTT. Protein: CASRGPSTDTQYF.

This sequence joins TRBV9 and TRBJ1-1, with TRBD1 matching 9 bases. The length of the CDR3 is 15 residues. CDR1 and CDR2 from the germline V gene are SGDLS and YYNGEE. V shed 0 bases, J shed 6 bases, and the junction held 6 bases outside the gene matches. DNA of the CDR3: TGTGCCAGCAGCGTAGGTTGGGGGACAGGGTCTGAAGCTTTCTTT. It translates to CASSVGWGTGSEAFF. Filled out from reference TRBV9 and TRBJ1-1, the complete variable domain reads DSGVTQTPKHLITATGQRVTLRCSPRSGDLSVYWYQQSLDQGLQFLIQYYNGEERAKGNILERFSAQQFPDLHSELNLSSLELGDSALYFCASSVGWGTGSEAFFGQGTRLTVV.

On this clone itself: In the same sample, other DNA sequences code for this CDR3. The rearrangement joins TRBV5-1 to TRBJ1-1; no clear D gene. Trimming took 2 bases from V and 1 from J, leaving 6 bases between them. Per the germline V gene, CDR1 is SGHRS and CDR2 is YFSETQ. This CDR3 has 13 amino acids. The CDR3 reads CASSFSGNTEAFF. The CDR3 nucleotides are TGCGCCAGCAGCTTTTCTGGGAACACTGAAGCTTTCTTT.

The rearrangement joins TRBV5-8 to TRBJ1-5; TRBD1 aligns across 7 bases. The J segment lost 7 bases and the V segment lost 3 bases, leaving 7 bases of the junction unmatched. Germline CDR1 and CDR2: SGHTS and YDEGEE. The CDR3 is 14 amino acids. The CDR3 spells CASSSRDSRQPQHF. The DNA of the CDR3 is TGTGCCAGCAGCTCCCGGGACAGTAGGCAGCCCCAGCATTTT.

For this clone: The sample holds other DNA sequences that translate to the same CDR3. This chain links TRBV10-3 with TRBJ2-1, with TRBD2 identical over 7 bases. The germline V gene encodes CDR1 ENHRY and CDR2 SYGVKD. After removal of 0 bases from V and 3 bases from J, the junction contained 5 bases not matched to a gene. The CDR3 has 16 amino acids. CDR3 amino acids: CAISESASGVYNEQFF. CDR3 nucleotide sequence: TGTGCCATCAGTGAGTCGGCTAGCGGAGTCTACAATGAGCAGTTCTTC.

CDR3 loop: CASSFDDNSPLHF. DNA for the CDR3: TGTGCCAGCAGCTTCGACGATAATTCACCCCTCCACTTT. This chain joins TRBV5-8 and TRBJ1-6; no clear D gene. V was shortened by 2 bases and J by 5 bases, with 5 bases between the two germline ends. This CDR3 is built from 13 residues. Germline lookup yields CDR1 SGHTS and CDR2 YDEGEE.

V is TRBV5-5 and J is TRBJ2-7; D uncertain. There are 15 residues in the CDR3. V shed 0 bases and J shed 2 bases, with 12 bases lying between them. CDR1 and CDR2 from the germline V gene are SGHKS and YYEKEE (reference sequence). CDR3 sequence reads: CASSLVFLTPYEQYF. The CDR3 DNA reads TGTGCCAGCAGCTTGGTGTTCCTCACTCCCTACGAGCAGTACTTC.

The rearrangement uses TRBV28 and TRBJ2-1; no reliable D call. Trimming cost V 7 bases and J 3 bases, with 19 bases left between them. Germline values: CDR1 MDHEN, CDR2 SYDVKM. The length of the CDR3 is 16 residues. CDR3 in DNA: TGTGCCAGCAATCGAGGTCCCCTCAATAACTACAATGAGCAGTTCTTC. This encodes CASNRGPLNNYNEQFF.

This sequence joins TRBV5-1 and TRBJ2-7, with 8 bases that match TRBD2. CDR1 SGHRS and CDR2 YFSETQ come from the germline V gene. V lost 0 bases, J lost 3 bases, and 2 bases stayed unmatched. The CDR3 extends over 14 amino acids. The CDR3 nucleotides are TGCGCCAGCAGCTTGGAACTAGCGGTCTACGAGCAGTACTTC. This gives the protein CASSLELAVYEQYF.

This clone was detected once. This chain connects TRBV4-3 to TRBJ2-7; no definite D call. This CDR3 is 14 amino acids long. Trimming removed 3 bases from V and 3 bases from J, with 12 bases in between. The germline V gene encodes CDR1 LGHNA and CDR2 YSLEER. The CDR3: CASSQYGGDYEQYF. CDR3 coding DNA: TGCGCCAGCAGCCAGTATGGTGGGGACTACGAGCAGTACTTC.

DNA for the CDR3: TGCGCCAGCAGCTTGGATGGGGACTTTATCTCCTACGAGCAGTACTTC. Translated: CASSLDGDFISYEQYF. The V call is TRBV5-1, the J call TRBJ2-7; D possibly corresponds to TRBD2 (6 bases). The CDR3 extends over 16 amino acids. CDR1 SGHRS and CDR2 YFSETQ come from the germline V gene. Trimming took 0 bases from V and 0 from J, leaving 13 bases between them.

The chain is built from TRBV19 and TRBJ2-3, with 8 bases lining up with TRBD1. This CDR3 contains 16 residues. The germline V gene has CDR1 LNHDA and CDR2 SQIVND (reference sequence). V lost 5 bases, J lost 2 bases, and 9 bases stayed unmatched. CDR3 sequence reads: CASSEAGGGYTDTQYF. The CDR3 nucleotides read TGTGCCAGTAGTGAAGCAGGGGGCGGGTACACAGATACGCAGTATTTT. The complete variable domain, with remaining parts taken from reference TRBV19 and TRBJ2-3, reads DGGITQSPKYLFRKEGQNVTLSCEQNLNHDAMYWYRQDPGQGLRLIYYSQIVNDFQKGDIAEGYSVSREKKESFPLTVTSAQKNPTAFYLCASSEAGGGYTDTQYFGPGTRLTVL.

V usage is TRBV30 and J usage is TRBJ1-5; D remains ambiguous. Germline lookup yields CDR1 GTSNPN and CDR2 SVGIG (reference sequence). The V and J ends lost 4 bases and 0 bases respectively, with 7 bases between them. This CDR3 region has 13 residues. Written as DNA, the CDR3 is TGTGCCTGGATTTCCATTAGCAATCAGCCCCAGCATTTT. Translating gives CAWISISNQPQHF.

The CDR3 DNA reads as TGCGCCAGCAGCTTTAGAAATGGCTACACCTTC. This translates into CASSFRNGYTF. The gene calls are TRBV5-1 and TRBJ1-2; D gene uncertain. The V gene lost 2 bases and the J gene lost 6 bases, with 5 bases spanning the gap. This CDR3 region has 11 residues. The V gene's germline CDR1 is SGHRS and CDR2 YFSETQ.

The chain's CDR3 is CASSLGLAGGYEQYF. For the CDR3, the DNA is TGTGCCAGCAGCTTAGGTCTAGCGGGGGGCTACGAGCAGTACTTC. The chain uses TRBV11-2 and TRBJ2-7; TRBD2 aligns across 11 bases. The CDR3 is 15 residues long. After removal of 1 base from V and 3 bases from J, the junction contained 2 bases not matched to a gene. Germline V CDR1 and CDR2: SGHAT, FQNNGV.

This rearrangement joins TRBV29-1 to TRBJ1-2; the match to TRBD1 covers 8 bases. The CDR3 is 13 amino acids. Germline V gene lookup returns CDR1 SQVTM and CDR2 ANQGSEA. After removal of 5 bases from V and 2 bases from J, the junction contained 4 bases not matched to a gene. CDR3 nucleotides: TGCAGCGTTACAGGGGGGCCCAACTATGGCTACACCTTC. It translates to CSVTGGPNYGYTF.